The table lists the clone carrying this TCR beta chain with a count of one. This specimen belongs to a study of blood T cell repertoires in COVID-19. Looked up from germline, CDR1 is SGDLS and CDR2 is YYNGEE. Trimming removed 0 bases from V and 0 bases from J; junction bases left unmatched: 4. The CDR3 is 18 amino acids. The protocol was immunoSEQ multiplex PCR, while the TCRdb copy is restricted to in-frame clones and leaves out a portion. The sample carries around 370,000 clones, roughly 89% recorded once. Sample: peripheral blood. This clonotype was obtained from a young man with active or convalescent COVID-19. The V call is TRBV9, the J call TRBJ2-2; 11 positions agree with TRBD2. In DNA, the CDR3 is TGTGCCAGCAGCGTAGGCCTAGCGGGGGGTCCGAACACCGGGGAGCTGTTTTTT. Its translation: CASSVGLAGGPNTGELFF.